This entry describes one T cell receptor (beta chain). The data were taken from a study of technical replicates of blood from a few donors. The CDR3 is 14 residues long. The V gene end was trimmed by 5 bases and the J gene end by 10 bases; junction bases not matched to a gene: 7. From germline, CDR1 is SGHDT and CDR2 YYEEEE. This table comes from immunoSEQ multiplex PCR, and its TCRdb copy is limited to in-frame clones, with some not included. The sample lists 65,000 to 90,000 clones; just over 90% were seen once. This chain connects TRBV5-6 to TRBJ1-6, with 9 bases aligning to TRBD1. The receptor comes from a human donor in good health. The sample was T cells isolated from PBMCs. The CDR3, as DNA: TGTGCCAGCAGTCCCGGGACAGGGTGGTCACCCCTCCACTTT. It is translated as CASSPGTGWSPLHF.